What follows is one TCR beta chain and its context. Its antigen is unidentified. Profiled with immunoSEQ multiplex PCR; TCRdb holds only in-frame clones, not every one. The sample has some 80,000 clones, 94% seen once. Germline CDR1 is MGHRA and CDR2 is YSYEKL. V dropped 1 base and J dropped 0 bases, with 12 bases sitting between them. The CDR3 contains 16 residues. This specimen belongs to a study of OX40 agonist ivuxolimab in advanced cancers. Whole-study findings and limits: Among T cells, CD8+ cells averaged more expanded clones than CD4+ cells.

The specimen comprised CD4+ or CD8+ T cells sorted from blood, sampled in a trial of the OX40 agonist ivuxolimab. The TCR sequence derives from an adult with an advanced solid tumor such as melanoma, head and neck, liver or kidney cancer. The chain joins TRBV4-1 to TRBJ2-5, with D possibly being TRBD1 (6 bases). DNA for the CDR3: TGCGCCAGCAGCCAAGTTTCAGGGGCGAACCAAGAGACCCAGTACTTC. This codes for CASSQVSGANQETQYF.